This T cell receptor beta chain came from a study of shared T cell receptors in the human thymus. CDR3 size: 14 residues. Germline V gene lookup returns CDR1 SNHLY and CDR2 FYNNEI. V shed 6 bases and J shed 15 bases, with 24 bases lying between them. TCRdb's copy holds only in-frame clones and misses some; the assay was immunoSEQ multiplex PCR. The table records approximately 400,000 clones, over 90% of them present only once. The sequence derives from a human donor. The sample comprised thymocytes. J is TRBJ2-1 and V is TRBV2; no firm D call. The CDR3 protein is CASRLNPGGPRLFF. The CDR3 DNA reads TGTGCCAGCAGACTCAACCCCGGCGGTCCCAGGCTGTTCTTC.